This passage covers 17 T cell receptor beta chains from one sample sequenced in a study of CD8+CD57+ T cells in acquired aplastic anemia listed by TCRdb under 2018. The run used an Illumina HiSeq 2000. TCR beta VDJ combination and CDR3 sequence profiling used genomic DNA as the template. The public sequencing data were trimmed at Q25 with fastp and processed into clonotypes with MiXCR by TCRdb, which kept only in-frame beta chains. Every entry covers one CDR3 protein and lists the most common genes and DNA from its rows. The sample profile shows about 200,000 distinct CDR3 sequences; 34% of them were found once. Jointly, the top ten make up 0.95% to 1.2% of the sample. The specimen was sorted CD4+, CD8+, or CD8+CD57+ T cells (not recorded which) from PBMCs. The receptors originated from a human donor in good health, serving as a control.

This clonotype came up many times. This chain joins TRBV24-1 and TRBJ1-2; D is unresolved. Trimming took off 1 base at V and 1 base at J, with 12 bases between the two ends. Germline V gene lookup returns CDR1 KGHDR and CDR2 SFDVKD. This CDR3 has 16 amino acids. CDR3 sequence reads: CATSDFLRPLNYGYTF. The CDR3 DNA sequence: TGTGCCACCAGTGATTTTTTGCGTCCCCTTAACTATGGCTACACCTTC.

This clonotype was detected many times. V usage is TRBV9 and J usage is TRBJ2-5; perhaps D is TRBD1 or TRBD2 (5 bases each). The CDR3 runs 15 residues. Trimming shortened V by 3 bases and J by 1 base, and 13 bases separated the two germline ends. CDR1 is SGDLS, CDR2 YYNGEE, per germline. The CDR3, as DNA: TGTGCCAGCAGCGGTGGGGGAAGAGTCCAAGAGACCCAGTACTTC. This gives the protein CASSGGGRVQETQYF.

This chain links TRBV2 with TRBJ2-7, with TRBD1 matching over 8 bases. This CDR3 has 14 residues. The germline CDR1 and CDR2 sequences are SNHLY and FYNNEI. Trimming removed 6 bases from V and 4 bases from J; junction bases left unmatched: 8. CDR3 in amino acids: CASSTGTGWYEQYF. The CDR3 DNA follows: TGTGCCAGCAGCACCGGGACAGGCTGGTACGAGCAGTACTTC.

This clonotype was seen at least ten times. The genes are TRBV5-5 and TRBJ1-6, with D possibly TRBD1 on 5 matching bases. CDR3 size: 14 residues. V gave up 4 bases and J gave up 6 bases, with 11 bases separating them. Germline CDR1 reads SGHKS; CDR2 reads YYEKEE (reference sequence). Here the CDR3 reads CASSRGYGNSPLHF. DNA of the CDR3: TGTGCCAGCAGCAGGGGCTACGGTAATTCACCCCTCCACTTT.

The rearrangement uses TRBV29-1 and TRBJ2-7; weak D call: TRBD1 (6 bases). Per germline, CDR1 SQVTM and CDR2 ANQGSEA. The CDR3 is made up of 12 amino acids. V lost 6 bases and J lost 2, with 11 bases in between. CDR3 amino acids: CSVRQVTYEQYF. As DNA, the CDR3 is TGCAGCGTCAGACAGGTTACCTACGAGCAGTACTTC.

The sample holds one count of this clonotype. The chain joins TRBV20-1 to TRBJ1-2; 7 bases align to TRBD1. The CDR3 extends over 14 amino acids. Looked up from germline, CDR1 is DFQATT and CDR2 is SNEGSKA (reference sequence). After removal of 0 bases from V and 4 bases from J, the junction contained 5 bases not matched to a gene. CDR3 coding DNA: TGCAGTGCTAGAGACCACAGGGGACCCTATGGCTACACCTTC. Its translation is CSARDHRGPYGYTF.

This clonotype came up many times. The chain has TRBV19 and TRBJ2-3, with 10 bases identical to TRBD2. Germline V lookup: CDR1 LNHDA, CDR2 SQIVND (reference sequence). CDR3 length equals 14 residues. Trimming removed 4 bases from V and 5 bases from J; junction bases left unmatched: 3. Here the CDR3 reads CASSTSGGIDTQYF. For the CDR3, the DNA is TGTGCCAGTAGTACTAGCGGGGGCATAGATACGCAGTATTTT.

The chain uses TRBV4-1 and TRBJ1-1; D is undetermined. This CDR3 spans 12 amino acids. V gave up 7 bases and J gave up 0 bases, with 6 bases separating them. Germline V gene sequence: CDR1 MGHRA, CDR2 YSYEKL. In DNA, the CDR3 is TGCGCCAGCAAGTCGATGAACACTGAAGCTTTCTTT. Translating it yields CASKSMNTEAFF.

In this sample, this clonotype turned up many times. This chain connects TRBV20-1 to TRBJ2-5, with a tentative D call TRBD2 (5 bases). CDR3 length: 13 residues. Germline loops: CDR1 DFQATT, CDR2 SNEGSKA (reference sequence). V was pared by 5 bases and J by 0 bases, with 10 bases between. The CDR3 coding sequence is TGCAGTGCTTGGACTTCAAACCAAGAGACCCAGTACTTC. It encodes CSAWTSNQETQYF.

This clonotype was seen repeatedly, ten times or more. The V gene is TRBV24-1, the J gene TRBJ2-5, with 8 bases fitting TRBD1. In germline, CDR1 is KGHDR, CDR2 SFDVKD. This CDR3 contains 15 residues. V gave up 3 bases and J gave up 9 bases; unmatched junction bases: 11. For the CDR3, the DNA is TGTGCCACCAGTGATGGCCAGGGGGCACCGAGGGCCCAGTACTTC. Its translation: CATSDGQGAPRAQYF.

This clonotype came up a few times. The CDR3 coding sequence is TGTGCCAGCAGGTGGGACAGGGGGCGTGTCGGTGAAAAACTGTTTTTT. This codes for CASRWDRGRVGEKLFF. The V call is TRBV12-3 or TRBV12-4, the J call TRBJ1-4; 12 positions match TRBD1. There are 16 residues in the CDR3. V lost 6 bases to trimming and J lost 7 bases; unmatched junction nucleotides: 9.

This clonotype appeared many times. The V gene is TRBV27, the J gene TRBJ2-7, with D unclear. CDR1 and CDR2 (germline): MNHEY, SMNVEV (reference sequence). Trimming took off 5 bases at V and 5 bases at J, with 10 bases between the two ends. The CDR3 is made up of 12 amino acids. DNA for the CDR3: TGTGCCAGCAGTCCCGGACGCCACGAGCAGTACTTC. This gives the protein CASSPGRHEQYF.

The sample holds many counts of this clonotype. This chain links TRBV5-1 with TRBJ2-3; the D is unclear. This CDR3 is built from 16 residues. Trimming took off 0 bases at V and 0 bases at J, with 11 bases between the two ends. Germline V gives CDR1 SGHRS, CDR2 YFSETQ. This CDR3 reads CASSLAGLGSTDTQYF. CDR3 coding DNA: TGCGCCAGCAGCTTGGCAGGATTAGGTAGCACAGATACGCAGTATTTT.

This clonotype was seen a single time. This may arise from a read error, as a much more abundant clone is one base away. The DNA for the CDR3 is TGTGCCAGCAAACTACCCCCTCGGATAAACAATGAGCAGTTCTTC. Protein sequence: CASKLPPRINNEQFF. V usage is TRBV11-1 and J usage is TRBJ2-1; no clear D gene. Germline CDR1 and CDR2: SGHAT and FQDESV (reference sequence). The CDR3 runs 15 residues. V shed 7 bases and J shed 5 bases, with 18 bases lying between them.

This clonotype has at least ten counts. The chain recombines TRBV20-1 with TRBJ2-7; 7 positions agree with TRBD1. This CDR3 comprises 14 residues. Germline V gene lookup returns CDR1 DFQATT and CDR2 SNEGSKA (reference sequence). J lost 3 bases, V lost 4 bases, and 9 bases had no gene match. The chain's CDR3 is CSAKTGTVVYEQYF. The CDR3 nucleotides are TGCAGTGCTAAGACCGGGACAGTAGTCTACGAGCAGTACTTC.

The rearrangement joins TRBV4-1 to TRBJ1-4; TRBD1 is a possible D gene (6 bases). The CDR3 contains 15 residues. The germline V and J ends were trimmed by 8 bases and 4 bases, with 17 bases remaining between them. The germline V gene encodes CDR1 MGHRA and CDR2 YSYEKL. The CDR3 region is CASGGLTELNEKLFF. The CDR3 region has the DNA TGCGCCAGCGGGGGGCTGACAGAACTTAATGAAAAACTGTTTTTT.

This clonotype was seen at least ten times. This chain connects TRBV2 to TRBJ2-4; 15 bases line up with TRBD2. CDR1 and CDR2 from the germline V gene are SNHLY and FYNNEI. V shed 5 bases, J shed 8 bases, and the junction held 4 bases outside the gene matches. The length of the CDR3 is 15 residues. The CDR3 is CASSSGLAGGDIQYF. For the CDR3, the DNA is TGTGCCAGCAGTTCGGGACTAGCGGGAGGAGACATTCAGTACTTC. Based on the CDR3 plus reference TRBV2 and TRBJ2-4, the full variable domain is EPEVTQTPSHQVTQMGQEVILRCVPISNHLYFYWYRQILGQKVEFLVSFYNNEISEKSEIFDDQFSVERPDGSNFTLKIRSTKLEDSAMYFCASSSGLAGGDIQYFGAGTRLSVL.